This T cell receptor (beta chain) stems from a study of blood T cell repertoires in COVID-19. Whole-study context: The United States, Italy and Spain were the sources of the acute and convalescent COVID-19 samples.

The CDR3 is 17 amino acids. Germline V CDR1 and CDR2: SGHRS, YFSETQ. V lost 0 bases and J lost 2; bases outside the gene matches: 6. Some clones are missing from TCRdb's copy, which holds only in-frame ones; the method was immunoSEQ multiplex PCR. In the table there are over 150,000 clones, roughly four fifths of which are singletons. The receptor was derived from a human donor with acute or convalescent COVID-19. The donor label of this sample is uncertain. This chain joins TRBV5-1 and TRBJ1-1; 11 bases fit TRBD1. The material sequenced was peripheral blood. Here the CDR3 reads CASSLATRTGGNTEAFF. CDR3 DNA: TGCGCCAGCAGCTTGGCCACCCGGACAGGGGGCAACACTGAAGCTTTCTTT.